This TCR beta chain appears in the sequencing data of a study of blood T cell repertoires in COVID-19. The wider study: Acute-phase and convalescent COVID-19 samples originated in the United States, Italy and Spain. PBMCs, B-cell-depleted T cells, or T cells provided the cDNA or gDNA that made up the material.

The authors' processing: It was from reference gene primer amplification that nucleated cell counts were estimated. Using immunoSEQ multiplex PCR, the repertoire was profiled, and TCRdb retains in-frame clones only, with some absent. From that table come the V and J calls and clone size; the DNA was used to work out D and trimming. This sample has about 90,000 clones, with around 85% found just once. Sequencing was performed on peripheral blood. This sequence originates from a man at least 80 years old with active or convalescent COVID-19.

CDR3 sequence: CASGGGLWEQYF. The CDR3 DNA sequence: TGTGCCAGCGGGGGCGGTCTGTGGGAGCAGTACTTC. The chain joins TRBV2 to TRBJ2-7; D is possibly TRBD1 (6 bases). Germline V lookup: CDR1 SNHLY, CDR2 FYNNEI. The length of the CDR3 is 12 residues. The V gene lost 8 bases and the J gene lost 7 bases, with 15 bases spanning the gap.